The 28 T cell receptor beta chains listed next were all sequenced from one sample in a study of OX40 agonist ivuxolimab in advanced cancers. Here immunoSEQ multiplex PCR was the method, and the copy in TCRdb shows in-frame clones only, minus some. The data hold tens of thousands of clones, with around nine tenths observed a single time. The sequencing used CD4+ or CD8+ T cells sorted from blood, collected in a trial of the OX40 agonist ivuxolimab. The source of these receptors is an adult with an advanced solid tumor such as melanoma, head and neck, liver or kidney cancer.

This chain connects TRBV14 to TRBJ2-3, with 13 bases that match TRBD2. This CDR3 spans 16 amino acids. The V gene end was trimmed by 5 bases and the J gene end by 3 bases; junction bases not matched to a gene: 5. Germline V CDR1 and CDR2: SGHDN, FVKESK. The CDR3 spells CASSNLLAGGTDTQYF. The CDR3 coding sequence is TGTGCCAGCAGCAATCTACTAGCGGGAGGGACAGATACGCAGTATTTT.

The chain links TRBV6-5 to TRBJ1-2, with unresolved D. V lost 6 bases and J 6 bases, leaving 14 bases between the germline ends. This CDR3 spans 13 amino acids. Per germline, CDR1 MNHEY and CDR2 SVGAGI. CDR3 coding DNA: TGTGCCAGCAGGACCCCCCTAATGGATGGCTACACCTTC. Translated, it gives CASRTPLMDGYTF.

Turning to this clone: Other DNA sequences within the sample encode an identical CDR3. The chain couples TRBV20-1 to TRBJ2-7; unclear D gene. The CDR3 has 11 amino acids. The germline gives CDR1 DFQATT, CDR2 SNEGSKA (reference sequence). V lost 6 bases to trimming and J lost 2 bases, with 8 bases between them. The DNA for the CDR3 is TGCAGTGCCTCATCAACCTACGAGCAGTACTTC. It is translated as CSASSTYEQYF.

The chain has TRBV11-2 and TRBJ2-1; 8 nucleotides align to TRBD2. The CDR3 length is 15 residues. Per germline, CDR1 SGHAT and CDR2 FQNNGV. Unmatched junction bases numbered 0, after V lost 0 bases and J lost 2 bases. The CDR3 sequence: CASSLERGAYNEQFF. In DNA form, the CDR3 reads TGTGCCAGCAGCTTAGAGCGGGGGGCCTACAATGAGCAGTTCTTC.

This sequence joins TRBV28 and TRBJ2-5, with 10 bases matching TRBD2. The junction had 4 bases not matched to a gene; V was cut back by 5 bases and J by 1 base. This CDR3 contains 15 residues. In germline, CDR1 is MDHEN, CDR2 SYDVKM. The DNA of the CDR3 is TGTGCCAGCAGTGGGTCTAGCGGGGGCCAAGAGACCCAGTACTTC. It translates to CASSGSSGGQETQYF.

This chain's CDR3 is CASSLEASYNEQFF. CDR3 coding DNA: TGCGCCAGCAGCTTGGAGGCCTCCTACAATGAGCAGTTCTTC. This sequence joins TRBV5-1 and TRBJ2-1; no clear D gene. The CDR3 is made up of 14 amino acids. Deletions cut 0 bases from V and 0 bases from J, with 4 bases between. Germline CDR1 is SGHRS and CDR2 is YFSETQ.

This chain connects TRBV6-1 to TRBJ2-1; D may be TRBD1 or TRBD2 (6 bases each). The CDR3 contains 14 residues. V lost 3 bases, J lost 2 bases, and 8 bases lay in between. The germline gives CDR1 MNHNS, CDR2 SASEGT. The CDR3 spells CASSDGGPYNEQFF. DNA of the CDR3: TGTGCCAGCAGTGATGGGGGGCCCTACAATGAGCAGTTCTTC.

This rearrangement joins TRBV15 to TRBJ2-5; D not resolved. V was shortened by 4 bases and J by 1 base, with 4 bases between the two germline ends. This CDR3 spans 12 amino acids. The germline V gene encodes CDR1 LNHNV and CDR2 YYDKDF (reference sequence). CDR3 sequence reads: CATSMGQETQYF. For the CDR3, the DNA is TGTGCCACCAGCATGGGCCAAGAGACCCAGTACTTC.

The chain couples TRBV6-5 to TRBJ2-7; D is possibly TRBD1 or TRBD2 (6 bases each). Trimming shortened V by 0 bases and J by 6 bases, and 15 bases separated the two germline ends. Germline CDR1 MNHEY, CDR2 SVGAGI. CDR3 length: 15 amino acids. The CDR3 DNA reads as TGTGCCAGCAGTTACTCGAGTCGGGGGCAAGTCGAGCAGTACTTC. Amino acids: CASSYSSRGQVEQYF.

The V gene is TRBV6-1, the J gene TRBJ1-5; possible D gene TRBD1, 6 bases. Trimming stripped 3 bases from V and 0 bases from J, with 12 bases between. The CDR3 is 16 amino acids. Germline V lookup: CDR1 MNHNS, CDR2 SASEGT. The CDR3 DNA reads TGTGCCAGCAGTGACAGGGGCGCATATAGCAATCAGCCCCAGCATTTT. As protein: CASSDRGAYSNQPQHF.

The rearrangement uses TRBV18 and TRBJ2-3; D is uncertain. Per germline, CDR1 KGHSH and CDR2 LQKENI. V was cut by 2 bases and J by 2 bases, with 8 bases left in between. This CDR3 spans 14 amino acids. The CDR3 reads CASSPSTSTDTQYF. The CDR3 nucleotides read TGTGCCAGCTCACCATCCACCTCCACAGATACGCAGTATTTT.

V and J are TRBV19 and TRBJ1-1; unclear D gene. Trimming left V 5 bases short and J 1 base short, with 11 bases between. The CDR3 has 14 residues. The germline V gene encodes CDR1 LNHDA and CDR2 SQIVND (reference sequence). The CDR3 loop is CASSVLRSNTEAFF. In DNA form, the CDR3 reads TGTGCCAGTAGTGTGTTGAGGTCGAACACTGAAGCTTTCTTT.

The rearrangement links TRBV11-2 to TRBJ2-7, with D unresolved. This CDR3 is built from 11 residues. Trimming shortened V by 1 base and J by 4 bases, and 2 bases separated the two germline ends. Germline V gene data show CDR1 as SGHAT and CDR2 as FQNNGV. The CDR3 DNA sequence: TGTGCCAGCAGCTTAGCATACGAGCAGTACTTC. It translates to CASSLAYEQYF.

The rearrangement uses TRBV9 and TRBJ1-2; 12 bases are shared with TRBD1. Germline lookup yields CDR1 SGDLS and CDR2 YYNGEE. With V trimmed by 3 bases and J by 8 bases, 8 bases remained unmatched. The CDR3 contains 15 residues. CDR3 sequence: CASSAGTGGWGGYTF. The CDR3 region has the DNA TGTGCCAGCAGCGCCGGGACAGGGGGCTGGGGAGGCTACACCTTC.

The gene calls are TRBV19 and TRBJ2-3; TRBD2 agrees at 10 bases. Germline V gene lookup returns CDR1 LNHDA and CDR2 SQIVND (reference sequence). V was clipped by 4 bases and J by 6 bases; unmatched bases: 7. The CDR3 length is 15 residues. For the CDR3, the DNA is TGTGCCAGTAGTAGATTGAGCGGGGGGGCTGATACGCAGTATTTT. Residues: CASSRLSGGADTQYF.

CDR3 residues: CAISERGPETQYF. In DNA form, the CDR3 reads TGTGCCATCAGTGAGCGGGGCCCGGAGACCCAGTACTTC. The chain links TRBV10-3 to TRBJ2-5, with D possibly being TRBD1 or TRBD2 (5 bases each). Between the trimmed V and J ends, which lost 2 bases and 5 bases, there was a span of 9 bases. The germline V gene has CDR1 ENHRY and CDR2 SYGVKD. This CDR3 is built from 13 residues.

V and J are TRBV5-3 and TRBJ1-2; unclear D gene. TRBV5-3 is treated as an ORF (open reading frame) with a function not yet certain. V was clipped by 8 bases and J by 2 bases, with 16 bases between them. The CDR3 extends over 14 amino acids. DNA for the CDR3: TGTGCCAGCACCCCAGGACGGGAAAACTATGGCTACACCTTC. As protein: CASTPGRENYGYTF.

J is TRBJ1-2 and V is TRBV14, with D hard to call. The germline gives CDR1 SGHDN, CDR2 FVKESK. The CDR3 has 13 residues. The ends were cut back, 4 bases at V and 7 bases at J, with 13 bases in the middle. In DNA, the CDR3 is TGTGCCAGCAGCCCCCGGGCCGAGGGTGGCTACACCTTC. Protein sequence: CASSPRAEGGYTF.

This sequence joins TRBV5-1 and TRBJ2-7; 7 bases fit TRBD1. CDR1 SGHRS and CDR2 YFSETQ come from the germline V gene. The length of the CDR3 is 14 residues. After removal of 0 bases from V and 6 bases from J, the junction contained 6 bases not matched to a gene. The CDR3 DNA follows: TGCGCCAGCAGCTTGGACAGGGGATCTGGCGAGCAGTACTTC. Residues: CASSLDRGSGEQYF.

The rearrangement uses TRBV9 and TRBJ2-5; 12 bases are shared with TRBD2. The J segment lost 5 bases and the V segment lost 0 bases, leaving 11 bases of the junction unmatched. The CDR3 loop spans 18 amino acids. CDR1 is SGDLS, CDR2 YYNGEE, per germline. CDR3: CASSVAPDRLAGDETQYF. As DNA, the CDR3 is TGTGCCAGCAGCGTAGCTCCTGATCGACTAGCGGGAGATGAGACCCAGTACTTC.

This clone was recorded a few times. The rearrangement uses TRBV18 and TRBJ2-3; D is perhaps TRBD2 (5 bases). There are 14 residues in the CDR3. V shed 0 bases and J shed 6 bases, with 10 bases lying between them. CDR1 is KGHSH, CDR2 LQKENI, per germline. CDR3 in DNA: TGTGCCAGCTCACCACCCGCGGGTACTGATACGCAGTATTTT. This sequence encodes CASSPPAGTDTQYF.

This clone has a single count. V gene TRBV6-5 combines with J gene TRBJ2-6; D remains unclear. Per the germline V gene, CDR1 is MNHEY and CDR2 is SVGAGI. V shed 2 bases and J shed 2 bases, with 7 bases lying between them. The CDR3 runs to 15 residues. The CDR3 sequence is CASSYGEAGANVLTF. The DNA of the CDR3 is TGTGCCAGCAGTTACGGGGAAGCTGGGGCCAACGTCCTGACTTTC.

The DNA of the CDR3 is TGTGCCAGCAGCTTAGCTCCATACGGGTCCAACGAGCAGTACTTC. Protein: CASSLAPYGSNEQYF. The chain has TRBV7-6 and TRBJ2-7; D not certain. Germline V gene data show CDR1 as SGHVS and CDR2 as FNYEAQ. The length of the CDR3 is 15 residues. V was pared by 0 bases and J by 5 bases, with 14 bases between.

The chain uses TRBV6-1 and TRBJ1-2; D call uncertain. This CDR3 contains 14 residues. Trimming took 1 base from V and 0 from J, leaving 6 bases between them. Looked up from germline, CDR1 is MNHNS and CDR2 is SASEGT. As DNA, the CDR3 is TGTGCCAGCAGTGAAGAGATTGCTAACTATGGCTACACCTTC. Its translation: CASSEEIANYGYTF.

The chain recombines TRBV30 with TRBJ2-5, with a weak D call TRBD2 (6 bases). This CDR3 contains 14 residues. V was trimmed by 5 bases and J by 4 bases, leaving 17 bases between them. Germline V gives CDR1 GTSNPN, CDR2 SVGIG (reference sequence). Here the CDR3 reads CAWSREARSETQYF. CDR3 in DNA: TGTGCCTGGTCAAGGGAGGCTCGTTCAGAGACCCAGTACTTC. Looking up the rest from reference TRBV30 and TRBJ2-5 gives the full variable domain: SQTIHQWPATLVQPVGSPLSLECTVEGTSNPNLYWYRQAAGRGLQLLFYSVGIGQISSEVPQNLSASRPQDRQFILSSKKLLLSDSGFYLCAWSREARSETQYFGPGTRLLVL.

The chain employs TRBV5-4 and TRBJ2-5; D could derive from TRBD1 or TRBD2 (5 bases each). CDR3 length: 15 residues. The V gene lost 3 bases and the J gene lost 4 bases, with 16 bases spanning the gap. The germline gives CDR1 SGHNT, CDR2 YYREEE (reference sequence). The CDR3 nucleotides are TGTGCCAGCAGCTCCGGGACCCAGGCCCTAGAGACCCAGTACTTC. Residues: CASSSGTQALETQYF.

DNA for the CDR3: TGCGCCAGCAGGTCGGGTAGCACAGATACGCAGTATTTT. Translating gives CASRSGSTDTQYF. This chain joins TRBV5-1 and TRBJ2-3; D gene ambiguous. Looked up from germline, CDR1 is SGHRS and CDR2 is YFSETQ. This CDR3 contains 13 residues. Trimming left V 5 bases short and J 0 bases short, with 7 bases between. Full variable domain (missing parts from reference TRBV5-1 and TRBJ2-3): KAGVTQTPRYLIKTRGQQVTLSCSPISGHRSVSWYQQTPGQGLQFLFEYFSETQRNKGNFPGRFSGRQFSNSRSEMNVSTLELGDSALYLCASRSGSTDTQYFGPGTRLTVL.

V is TRBV10-3 and J is TRBJ2-7; 10 nucleotides agree with TRBD2. V trimming: 11 bases; J trimming: 2 bases; junction bases outside the gene matches: 6. Germline values: CDR1 ENHRY, CDR2 SYGVKD. The CDR3 extends over 13 amino acids. The CDR3: CASSGGSTYEQYF. For the CDR3, the DNA is TGTGCCTCTAGCGGGGGATCAACCTACGAGCAGTACTTC.